The next 18 T cell receptor beta chains were all read from a single sample in a study of blood T cells in healthy people across ages. A second PCR, run for roughly 7 to 12 cycles, used a sample-barcoded 5' primer plus a J-beta primer mix. From the 5' RACE reads, TCRdb called clonotypes with MiXCR, one entry per CDR3 protein. The top ten hold roughly a fifth of the sample, which has hundreds of thousands of distinct CDR3 sequences, more than 40% seen once. Source material: blood. The receptors shown here come from a man aged 60-69 years in good health.

The chain joins TRBV7-2 to TRBJ2-7, with a tentative D call TRBD2 (6 bases). Germline values: CDR1 SGHTA, CDR2 FQGNSA. Between the trimmed V and J ends, which lost 0 bases and 2 bases, there was a span of 14 bases. There are 16 residues in the CDR3. Here the CDR3 DNA reads TGTGCCAGCAGCTTAGCTGGCGGGGTACAAGCCTACGAGCAGTACTTC. Translation gives CASSLAGGVQAYEQYF.

The chain carries TRBV18 and TRBJ2-1; 10 nucleotides match TRBD2. Germline-derived CDR1 and CDR2 are KGHSH and LQKENI. This CDR3 is 17 amino acids long. With 6 bases clipped from V and 7 bases from J, the junction kept 15 bases outside the gene matches. The CDR3 DNA sequence: TGTGCCAGCTCGCCTTCTAGCGGGGGCCTTGATTATAATGAGCAGTTCTTC. Translating it yields CASSPSSGGLDYNEQFF.

The CDR3 sequence: CASSLDPTANNEQFF. The CDR3 coding sequence is TGTGCCAGCAGTTTAGACCCCACAGCCAACAATGAGCAGTTCTTC. The chain links TRBV12-3 or TRBV12-4 to TRBJ2-1; D remains ambiguous. The CDR3 has 15 residues. With 1 base removed from V and 5 bases from J, the gap between germline ends came to 12 bases.

V gene TRBV9 combines with J gene TRBJ2-7, with 8 bases aligning to TRBD2. V trimming: 3 bases; J trimming: 3 bases; junction bases outside the gene matches: 2. The CDR3 extends over 13 amino acids. Germline V CDR1 and CDR2: SGDLS, YYNGEE. CDR3 DNA sequence: TGTGCCAGCAGCGCCGGGGGGGACTACGAGCAGTACTTC. Its protein product is CASSAGGDYEQYF.

The chain recombines TRBV7-9 with TRBJ1-6; weak D call: TRBD1 (5 bases). V lost 11 bases, J lost 4 bases, and 21 bases lay in between. There are 16 residues in the CDR3. The germline gives CDR1 SEHNR, CDR2 FQNEAQ (reference sequence). CDR3 in DNA: TGTGCCGGACAACGTGGGGGAAGCGGTTATAATTCACCCCTCCACTTT. Translating it yields CAGQRGGSGYNSPLHF.

V gene TRBV4-3 combines with J gene TRBJ1-6; 8 bases align to TRBD1. CDR1 is LGHNA, CDR2 YSLEER, per germline. V shed 3 bases and J 4 bases; nucleotides not matched to a gene: 2. The CDR3 is made up of 15 amino acids. In DNA form, the CDR3 reads TGCGCCAGCAGCCATACAGGGGGATATAATTCACCCCTCCACTTT. Translating gives CASSHTGGYNSPLHF.

The V call is TRBV5-1, the J call TRBJ2-7, with 14 bases that match TRBD2. The CDR3 runs 16 residues. Germline V gene lookup returns CDR1 SGHRS and CDR2 YFSETQ. Unmatched junction bases numbered 3, after V lost 4 bases and J lost 0 bases. The CDR3 nucleotides are TGCGCCAGCAGCCCGGGACTAGCGGGGGACTCCTACGAGCAGTACTTC. Translated: CASSPGLAGDSYEQYF.

To note about this clonotype: A single base separates this from a much larger clone, so it may be a read error. The chain has TRBV6-5 and TRBJ2-3, with a tentative D call TRBD2 (6 bases). Germline V gene data show CDR1 as MNHEY and CDR2 as SVGAGI. The CDR3 has 16 residues. V was trimmed by 8 bases and J by 0 bases, leaving 18 bases between them. The CDR3 nucleotides are TGTGCCAGCCGGGGGATAGATGAGGGTAGCACAGATACGCAGTATTTT. This sequence encodes CASRGIDEGSTDTQYF.

This chain connects TRBV25-1 to TRBJ2-7, with a weak D call TRBD2 (7 bases). Germline V gene lookup returns CDR1 MGHDK and CDR2 SYGVNS. The CDR3 is 15 residues long. Trimming removed 3 bases at V and 2 bases at J, with 14 bases between. DNA for the CDR3: TGTGCCAGCAGTGACACGGACAGCGGGACCTACGAGCAGTACTTC. It encodes CASSDTDSGTYEQYF.

This chain links TRBV29-1 with TRBJ2-1; unclear D gene. This CDR3 is built from 11 residues. The V gene's germline CDR1 is SQVTM and CDR2 ANQGSEA. Trimming left V 4 bases short and J 3 bases short, with 4 bases between. The CDR3 here is CSVGVYNEQFF. The CDR3 region has the DNA TGCAGCGTTGGGGTCTACAATGAGCAGTTCTTC.

On this clonotype itself: Mismatch with germline at one junction end may stem from a read error. The genes are TRBV29-1 and TRBJ2-1, with TRBD2 identical over 13 bases. Germline assignment: CDR1 SQVTM and CDR2 ANQGSEA. This CDR3 spans 18 amino acids. CDR3 sequence (DNA): TGCGGCGTTGCCCCCACGCCATGGACTAGCGGGAGACTGCATGAGCAGTTCTTC. This encodes CGVAPTPWTSGRLHEQFF.

V is TRBV10-3 and J is TRBJ2-5; D not certain. CDR1 is ENHRY, CDR2 SYGVKD, per germline. The CDR3 contains 13 residues. V was clipped by 10 bases and J by 2 bases, with 14 bases between them. The CDR3 sequence: CATNLGIQETQYF. Written as DNA, the CDR3 is TGTGCCACCAATCTCGGAATTCAAGAGACCCAGTACTTC.

The table lists this clonotype with a few counts. The CDR3 nucleotides read TGTGCCAGCAGGGGCTCCTATAATTCACCCCTCCACTTT. Encoded protein: CASRGSYNSPLHF. The V call is TRBV7-9, the J call TRBJ1-6; D gene unclear. V was cut by 6 bases and J by 0 bases, with 3 bases left in between. CDR3 length: 13 residues. Looked up from germline, CDR1 is SEHNR and CDR2 is FQNEAQ (reference sequence).

This clonotype was seen a handful of times. V gene TRBV29-1 combines with J gene TRBJ1-1; perhaps TRBD1 as D (6 bases). The germline V gene has CDR1 SQVTM and CDR2 ANQGSEA. V gave up 6 bases and J gave up 1 base, with 15 bases separating them. The CDR3 runs 14 residues. CDR3: CSVASNRANTEAFF. The CDR3 region has the DNA TGCAGCGTGGCCTCTAACAGGGCGAACACTGAAGCTTTCTTT.

The J gene is TRBJ2-7, the V gene TRBV6-5; 9 nucleotides align to TRBD1. V was clipped by 7 bases and J by 2 bases; unmatched bases: 12. Per germline, CDR1 MNHEY and CDR2 SVGAGI. The CDR3 has 16 amino acids. CDR3 region: CASTPGQGRGAYEQYF. The DNA for the CDR3 is TGTGCCAGCACCCCGGGACAGGGACGAGGGGCCTACGAGCAGTACTTC.

This chain uses TRBV10-2 with TRBJ2-7; TRBD1 matches at 7 bases. J was trimmed by 0 bases and V by 6 bases; bases with no gene match: 8. The CDR3 has 15 amino acids. From germline, CDR1 is WSHSY and CDR2 SAAADI. The DNA of the CDR3 is TGCGCCAGCAGAAACCCGGACAGGAGCTCCTACGAGCAGTACTTC. It codes for CASRNPDRSSYEQYF.

As to this clonotype: A clone one base away is much larger, so this may be a read error. The V and J genes are TRBV6-2 or TRBV6-3 and TRBJ2-4, with 9 nucleotides matching TRBD1. Gene TRBJ2-7 matches the end of the DNA better, so the J call may be wrong. CDR3 length: 17 residues. The germline V gene has CDR1 MNHEY and CDR2 SVGEGT. The CDR3: CACTGTGQGKRSYEQYF. Here the CDR3 DNA reads TGTGCCTGCACCGGAACGGGACAGGGAAAAAGATCCTACGAGCAGTACTTC.

Points on this clonotype: An end of the junction does not agree with germline; a read error may underlie this. The chain couples TRBV6-2 or TRBV6-3 to TRBJ1-1; unclear D gene. The CDR3 runs to 15 residues. Germline V gives CDR1 MNHEY, CDR2 SVGEGT. CDR3 loop: CASSHSGPSWTEAFF. CDR3 bases: TGTGCCAGCAGTCACTCCGGGCCTTCATGGACTGAAGCTTTCTTT.